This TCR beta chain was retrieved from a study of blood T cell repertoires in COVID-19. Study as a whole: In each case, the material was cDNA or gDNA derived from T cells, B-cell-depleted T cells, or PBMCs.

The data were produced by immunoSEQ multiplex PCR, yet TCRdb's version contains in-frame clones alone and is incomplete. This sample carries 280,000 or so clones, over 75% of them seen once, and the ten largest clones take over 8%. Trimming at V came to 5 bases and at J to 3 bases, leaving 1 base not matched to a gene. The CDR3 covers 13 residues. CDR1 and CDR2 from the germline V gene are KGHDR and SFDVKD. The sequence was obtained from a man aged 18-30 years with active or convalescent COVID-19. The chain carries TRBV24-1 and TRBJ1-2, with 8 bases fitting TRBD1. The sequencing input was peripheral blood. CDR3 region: CATSATGDYGYTF. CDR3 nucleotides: TGTGCCACCAGTGCGACAGGGGACTATGGCTACACCTTC.